This record concerns one T cell receptor (beta chain) sequence. Assay: immunoSEQ multiplex PCR; the TCRdb copy retains only in-frame clones and omits some. The sample has approximately 180,000 clones, about 88% seen once. This specimen comes from a study of blood T cell repertoires in COVID-19. Grouping used clinical history reported by participants in a survey and questionnaire. CDR1 is LNHDA and CDR2 is SQIVND in the germline V gene (reference sequence). The CDR3 length is 14 residues. The trim removed 5 bases at V and 2 bases at J, leaving 5 bases unmatched. V usage is TRBV19 and J usage is TRBJ2-7, with 8 positions matching TRBD1. This clonotype was obtained from a woman between 35 and 50 years old with acute COVID-19. The sequenced sample was PBMCs or T cells enriched from blood (not recorded which). CDR3 loop: CASSLGQGPYEQYF. CDR3 coding DNA: TGTGCCAGTAGTCTAGGACAGGGCCCCTACGAGCAGTACTTC.